The next 28 T cell receptor beta chains were all read from a single sample in a study of OX40 agonist ivuxolimab in advanced cancers. Receptor amplification or capture employed the immunoSEQ multiplex PCR assay. What TCRdb holds here is the immuneACCESS table cut down to in-frame rearrangements. Part of the clones is not present; checked against another copy, under half of the missing clones reflect an unresolved V gene, and the others are unexplained. This sample gives approximately 30,000 clones in total; less than 90% of them show up just once. The biggest ten clones account for about 32% of the sample. The sample in question was CD4+ or CD8+ T cells sorted from blood, obtained in a trial of the OX40 agonist ivuxolimab. The receptors were sampled from an adult with an advanced solid tumor such as melanoma, head and neck, liver or kidney cancer.

The V gene is TRBV5-6, the J gene TRBJ2-2; no clear D. V was clipped by 4 bases and J by 2 bases, with 12 bases between them. CDR3 length equals 15 residues. CDR1 and CDR2 (germline): SGHDT, YYEEEE. DNA of the CDR3: TGTGCCAGCAGCCCAGACCCAGCAAACACCGGGGAGCTGTTTTTT. Translated: CASSPDPANTGELFF.

The chain recombines TRBV2 with TRBJ1-1; D uncertain. The germline CDR1 and CDR2 sequences are SNHLY and FYNNEI. This CDR3 is 14 amino acids long. Deletions cut 6 bases from V and 3 bases from J, with 14 bases between. In DNA, the CDR3 is TGTGCCAGCAGGGATACTGCCGGGTACACTGAAGCTTTCTTT. This sequence encodes CASRDTAGYTEAFF.

The J gene is TRBJ1-3, the V gene TRBV29-1; D might be TRBD1 (5 bases). CDR3 length equals 14 residues. V was clipped by 7 bases and J by 0 bases, with 13 bases between them. The germline gives CDR1 SQVTM, CDR2 ANQGSEA. In DNA form, the CDR3 reads TGCAGCGCGGACATTCTGAGCTCTGGAAACACCATATATTTT. This encodes CSADILSSGNTIYF.

The chain employs TRBV29-1 and TRBJ2-7; TRBD1 matches 7 bases. This CDR3 is 13 amino acids long. Per germline, CDR1 SQVTM and CDR2 ANQGSEA. V shed 5 bases, J shed 1 base, and the junction held 5 bases outside the gene matches. In nucleotides, the CDR3 is TGCAGCGTTCCAGGGGGTAGTTCCTACGAGCAGTACTTC. This gives the protein CSVPGGSSYEQYF.

The V gene is TRBV10-3, the J gene TRBJ1-3, with 7 bases identical to TRBD1. This CDR3 has 16 amino acids. CDR1 ENHRY and CDR2 SYGVKD come from the germline V gene. J gave up 0 bases and V 4 bases, and 6 bases lay outside the gene matches. The CDR3 loop is CAISGTGSDSGNTIYF. CDR3 bases: TGTGCCATCAGTGGGACAGGATCCGACTCTGGAAACACCATATATTTT.

Only one count was recorded for this clone. The chain combines TRBV9 with TRBJ2-1; 8 positions agree with TRBD1. The germline CDR1 and CDR2 sequences are SGDLS and YYNGEE. Trimming at V came to 0 bases and at J to 7 bases, leaving 6 bases not matched to a gene. This CDR3 comprises 15 residues. As DNA, the CDR3 is TGTGCCAGCAGCGTAGCAGCCCAGGGGGCGAATGAGCAGTTCTTC. Its protein is CASSVAAQGANEQFF.

J is TRBJ2-7 and V is TRBV7-6; 8 bases are a match to TRBD2. The CDR3 sequence is 15 residues long. After removal of 1 base from V and 4 bases from J, the junction contained 6 bases not matched to a gene. The germline CDR1 and CDR2 sequences are SGHVS and FNYEAQ. CDR3: CASSLGTGGLYEQYF. Written as DNA, the CDR3 is TGTGCCAGCAGCTTAGGGACGGGAGGGCTGTACGAGCAGTACTTC. The variable domain in full, with the rest retrieved from reference TRBV7-6 and TRBJ2-7, is GAGVSQSPRYKVTKRGQDVALRCDPISGHVSLYWYRQALGQGPEFLTYFNYEAQQDKSGLPNDRFSAERPEGSISTLTIQRTEQRDSAMYRCASSLGTGGLYEQYFGPGTRLTVT.

The V call is TRBV28, the J call TRBJ1-5; 8 positions agree with TRBD1. The V gene's germline CDR1 is MDHEN and CDR2 SYDVKM. Germline trimming cut 2 bases from V and 2 bases from J; bases unmatched to any gene: 2. The CDR3 contains 15 residues. The CDR3 region has the DNA TGTGCCAGCAGTTTAGGACAGGGTGGCAATCAGCCCCAGCATTTT. Translation gives CASSLGQGGNQPQHF.

The V gene is TRBV4-2, the J gene TRBJ1-2; TRBD1 matches at 9 bases. This CDR3 spans 13 amino acids. Germline trimming cut 3 bases from V and 6 bases from J; bases unmatched to any gene: 2. Germline V gene lookup returns CDR1 LGHNA and CDR2 YNFKEQ. The CDR3 DNA sequence: TGTGCCAGCAGCCAGAGGACAGGGGATGGCTACACCTTC. Its protein is CASSQRTGDGYTF.

V is TRBV7-3 and J is TRBJ2-3; 8 nucleotides match TRBD2. Per germline, CDR1 SGHTA and CDR2 FQGTGA. With 4 bases clipped from V and 2 bases from J, the junction kept 5 bases outside the gene matches. The CDR3 contains 15 residues. For the CDR3, the DNA is TGTGCCAGCAGCTCAAGCGGGAGTATCACAGATACGCAGTATTTT. It specifies CASSSSGSITDTQYF.

This rearrangement joins TRBV2 to TRBJ2-1; 7 bases line up with TRBD1. The CDR3 totals 13 residues. The germline CDR1 and CDR2 sequences are SNHLY and FYNNEI. V was clipped by 4 bases and J by 7 bases; unmatched bases: 4. CDR3 nucleotides: TGTGCCAGCAGTGCCGGCAGGGGGAATGAGCAGTTCTTC. As protein: CASSAGRGNEQFF.

This clone came up once. The rearrangement joins TRBV5-4 to TRBJ1-2; D call uncertain. In germline, CDR1 is SGHNT, CDR2 YYREEE (reference sequence). This CDR3 region has 13 residues. With 0 bases removed from V and 7 bases from J, the gap between germline ends came to 10 bases. The CDR3 DNA is TGTGCCAGCAGCTTGGGGAGCTTAGGTGGCTACACCTTC. Protein product: CASSLGSLGGYTF.

This clone has just a few counts. J is TRBJ2-7 and V is TRBV7-9; 10 positions match TRBD1. This CDR3 is 16 amino acids long. Germline V lookup: CDR1 SEHNR, CDR2 FQNEAQ (reference sequence). V was clipped by 5 bases and J by 0 bases; unmatched bases: 7. CDR3 nucleotide sequence: TGTGCCAGCAGCCCGCCGGGACAGGGGACCTCCTACGAGCAGTACTTC. Its protein product is CASSPPGQGTSYEQYF.

The chain links TRBV7-2 to TRBJ2-7; 7 positions match TRBD1. Trimming removed 3 bases from V and 6 bases from J; junction bases left unmatched: 8. The CDR3 runs 14 residues. Germline CDR1 is SGHTA and CDR2 is FQGNSA. The CDR3 region has the DNA TGTGCCAGCAGCTTCCCGGGACAGACGGCCGAGCAGTACTTC. This codes for CASSFPGQTAEQYF.

The gene calls are TRBV4-1 and TRBJ1-3; D is ambiguous. CDR3 length: 14 amino acids. CDR1 MGHRA and CDR2 YSYEKL come from the germline V gene. V shed 5 bases and J shed 0 bases, with 8 bases lying between them. The CDR3 DNA reads as TGCGCCAGCAGCTACAGCGACTCTGGAAACACCATATATTTT. Residues: CASSYSDSGNTIYF.

The V and J genes are TRBV28 and TRBJ2-5; 7 bases line up with TRBD1. The J segment lost 0 bases and the V segment lost 3 bases, leaving 10 bases of the junction unmatched. CDR1 is MDHEN and CDR2 is SYDVKM in the germline V gene. This CDR3 spans 17 amino acids. CDR3 loop: CASSFSLPGTDQETQYF. As DNA, the CDR3 is TGTGCCAGCAGTTTCTCCTTACCTGGGACAGACCAAGAGACCCAGTACTTC.

This clone has more than one count but fewer than ten. This rearrangement joins TRBV6-5 to TRBJ2-7; the D gene is possibly TRBD1 (5 bases). This CDR3 spans 16 amino acids. Deletions cut 0 bases from V and 5 bases from J, with 17 bases between. The germline gives CDR1 MNHEY, CDR2 SVGAGI. CDR3 sequence: CASSYSRGQAQHEQYF. The CDR3 DNA is TGTGCCAGCAGTTACTCAAGGGGTCAGGCTCAGCACGAGCAGTACTTC.

About this clone: One junction end disagrees with the germline gene, perhaps due to a read error. This chain joins TRBV28 and TRBJ2-3, with 9 bases that match TRBD2. Germline assignment: CDR1 MDHEN and CDR2 SYDVKM. This CDR3 contains 12 residues. CDR3 protein: CASSLASGMTGF. For the CDR3, the DNA is TGTGCCAGCAGTTTAGCTAGCGGGATGACGGGTTTT.

This chain links TRBV23-1 with TRBJ1-1; D gene unclear. TRBV23-1 is sorted into the ORF group, with uncertain function. V was clipped by 4 bases and J by 0 bases, with 12 bases between them. The CDR3 extends over 15 amino acids. This CDR3 reads CASSRIDGLNTEAFF. The CDR3 DNA sequence: TGCGCCAGCAGTCGTATCGACGGATTGAACACTGAAGCTTTCTTT.

The V and J genes are TRBV4-1 and TRBJ2-1; 9 bases are shared with TRBD2. Unmatched junction bases numbered 4, after V lost 4 bases and J lost 0 bases. Germline V gene data show CDR1 as MGHRA and CDR2 as YSYEKL. There are 16 residues in the CDR3. CDR3 region: CASSPNSGSSYNEQFF. CDR3 sequence (DNA): TGCGCCAGCAGCCCAAATAGCGGGAGCTCCTACAATGAGCAGTTCTTC.

The chain joins TRBV28 to TRBJ2-7; 9 bases agree with TRBD1. Germline loops: CDR1 MDHEN, CDR2 SYDVKM. V lost 6 bases, J lost 3 bases, and 12 bases stayed unmatched. CDR3 size: 16 residues. This CDR3 is CASRLPRGQGYYEQYF. CDR3 bases: TGTGCCAGCAGACTCCCGCGTGGACAGGGGTACTACGAGCAGTACTTC.

This clone has just a few counts. The junction departs from germline at one end; a sequencing error may be responsible. The chain is built from TRBV6-6 and TRBJ2-7, with 9 bases matching TRBD2. The CDR3 is 13 residues long. Germline CDR1 reads MNHNY; CDR2 reads SVGAGI (reference sequence). CDR3 coding DNA: TGTGCCAGCAGCCGAATGGATCTAGCGGGATTTCGTTTC. Amino acids: CASSRMDLAGFRF.

The chain is built from TRBV7-3 and TRBJ1-3; D is undetermined. The germline V and J ends were trimmed by 1 base and 8 bases, with 0 bases remaining between them. Germline values: CDR1 SGHTA, CDR2 FQGTGA. The CDR3 loop spans 10 amino acids. The CDR3 is CASSLNTIYF. DNA for the CDR3: TGTGCCAGCAGCTTAAACACCATATATTTT.

The chain couples TRBV5-8 to TRBJ2-3, with D perhaps TRBD2 (5 bases). V shed 2 bases and J shed 14 bases, with 27 bases lying between them. This CDR3 has 16 residues. Germline assignment: CDR1 SGHTS and CDR2 YDEGEE. This chain's CDR3 is CASSFQGPEGTSPGYF. CDR3 coding DNA: TGTGCCAGCAGCTTCCAAGGACCTGAGGGCACCAGCCCGGGGTATTTT.

Of note for this clone: One end of the junction does not line up with germline, which may come from a read error. The rearrangement joins TRBV6-1 to TRBJ2-7; no definite D call. This CDR3 is 17 amino acids long. CDR1 and CDR2 from the germline V gene are MNHNS and SASEGT. The DNA for the CDR3 is TGTGCCAGCAGTAAAGCTAAAGTACACGAAAACACCTACGAGCAGTACTTC. Translation: CASSKAKVHENTYEQYF.

The chain uses TRBV5-1 and TRBJ1-1; D is possibly TRBD1 (6 bases). Trimming cost V 0 bases and J 0 bases, with 9 bases left between them. Germline V gene data show CDR1 as SGHRS and CDR2 as YFSETQ. This CDR3 region has 15 residues. The CDR3 region is CASSLEQGLNTEAFF. The CDR3 DNA follows: TGCGCCAGCAGCTTGGAGCAGGGGCTGAACACTGAAGCTTTCTTT.

The chain recombines TRBV7-9 with TRBJ1-5, with D possibly being TRBD1 (5 bases). Germline V CDR1 and CDR2: SEHNR, FQNEAQ (reference sequence). The V and J ends lost 5 bases and 5 bases respectively, with 19 bases between them. The CDR3 spans 16 residues. The CDR3 nucleotides are TGTGCCAGCAGCCCTCCCCCCTGGGGCGAGGATCAGCCCCAGCATTTT. Amino acids: CASSPPPWGEDQPQHF. The complete variable domain, with remaining parts taken from reference TRBV7-9 and TRBJ1-5, reads DTGVSQNPRHKITKRGQNVTFRCDPISEHNRLYWYRQTLGQGPEFLTYFQNEAQLEKSRLLSDRFSAERPKGSFSTLEIQRTEQGDSAMYLCASSPPPWGEDQPQHFGDGTRLSIL.

This chain connects TRBV4-3 to TRBJ2-7, with 12 bases aligning to TRBD1. This CDR3 has 21 residues. V dropped 0 bases and J dropped 4; count of bases not matched to a gene: 19. Germline V gene data show CDR1 as LGHNA and CDR2 as YSLEER. CDR3 nucleotide sequence: TGCGCCAGCAGCCAAGATAGCTCCGGGACAGGGGGCAGGACTAGCGATTACGAGCAGTACTTC. Its protein is CASSQDSSGTGGRTSDYEQYF.